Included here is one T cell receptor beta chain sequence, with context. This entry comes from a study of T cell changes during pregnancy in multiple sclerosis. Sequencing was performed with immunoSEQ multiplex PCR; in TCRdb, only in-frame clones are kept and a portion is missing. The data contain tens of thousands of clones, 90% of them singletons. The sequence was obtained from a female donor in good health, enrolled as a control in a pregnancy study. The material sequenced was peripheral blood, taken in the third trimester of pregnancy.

The CDR3 loop reads CASSLEGSGRGEQYF. CDR3 coding DNA: TGTGCCAGCAGCTTGGAGGGTAGCGGGAGGGGGGAGCAGTACTTC. The chain links TRBV5-4 to TRBJ2-7, with 11 bases aligning to TRBD2. Germline CDR1 SGHNT, CDR2 YYREEE (reference sequence). Trimming took 0 bases from V and 7 from J; bases not matched to a gene: 6. The CDR3 has 15 amino acids.